One sample yielded the 28 T cell receptor beta chains listed below, sequenced in a study of T-cell reconstitution after alpha-beta-depleted transplantation in children. The library targeted TCRbeta and was prepared with unique molecular identifiers. From the PCR reads, TCRdb called clonotypes with MiXCR, one entry per CDR3 protein. The data show some 200,000 distinct CDR3 sequences, about 14% seen once. Source: PBMCs from the stem cell graft donor, taken from the stem cell graft. Source of these receptors: a human donor who donated a stem cell graft to a child with acute lymphoblastic leukemia.

This clonotype was counted ten times or more. This rearrangement joins TRBV12-3 or TRBV12-4 to TRBJ1-5; D is uncertain. V was shortened by 4 bases and J by 5 bases, with 9 bases between the two germline ends. The CDR3 runs to 13 residues. The CDR3, as DNA: TGTGCCAGCAGTTCGGACCTACATCAGCCCCAGCATTTT. Residues: CASSSDLHQPQHF.

This clonotype was recorded many times. The chain joins TRBV24-1 to TRBJ1-2; D ambiguous. Looked up from germline, CDR1 is KGHDR and CDR2 is SFDVKD. Trimming left V 5 bases short and J 2 bases short, with 8 bases between. The CDR3 runs 13 residues. The CDR3 spells CATSGIKNYGYTF. The CDR3 DNA sequence: TGTGCCACCAGTGGTATCAAAAACTATGGCTACACCTTC.

This clonotype has a count of ten or more. V and J are TRBV5-1 and TRBJ2-5; a weak D match, TRBD2 (6 bases). V gave up 4 bases and J gave up 4 bases, with 14 bases separating them. CDR1 and CDR2 (germline): SGHRS, YFSETQ. The CDR3 consists of 14 residues. The CDR3 reads CASSGVVGRETQYF. The CDR3 DNA reads as TGCGCCAGCAGCGGGGTCGTCGGGAGAGAGACCCAGTACTTC.

This clonotype was observed at least ten times. The chain uses TRBV3-1 and TRBJ2-1; D gene uncertain. V lost 3 bases to trimming and J lost 5 bases, with 14 bases between them. CDR1 and CDR2 from the germline V gene are LGHDT and YNNKEL (reference sequence). This CDR3 is built from 15 residues. CDR3: CASSHQGLIHNEQFF. The CDR3 DNA reads as TGTGCCAGCAGCCATCAAGGTCTGATTCACAATGAGCAGTTCTTC.

This clonotype was seen many times. V is TRBV27 and J is TRBJ2-7; 11 bases map to TRBD2. V gave up 5 bases and J gave up 0 bases; unmatched junction bases: 12. This CDR3 region has 18 residues. Per the germline V gene, CDR1 is MNHEY and CDR2 is SMNVEV (reference sequence). CDR3: CASSPLAGGSFSSYEQYF. The CDR3 DNA reads TGTGCCAGCAGTCCTCTAGCGGGAGGATCCTTCAGCTCCTACGAGCAGTACTTC.

J is TRBJ1-1 and V is TRBV5-5; weak D call: TRBD1 (6 bases). CDR1 is SGHKS, CDR2 YYEKEE, per germline (reference sequence). This CDR3 region has 15 residues. Trimming shortened V by 9 bases and J by 4 bases, and 22 bases separated the two germline ends. CDR3 protein: CATSLEGGRGTEAFF. CDR3 nucleotides: TGTGCCACATCACTGGAGGGGGGTAGGGGCACTGAAGCTTTCTTT.

This clonotype was picked up many times. The rearrangement joins TRBV20-1 to TRBJ2-3, with 9 positions matching TRBD2. In germline, CDR1 is DFQATT, CDR2 SNEGSKA (reference sequence). The length of the CDR3 is 16 residues. J lost 4 bases, V lost 0 bases, and 8 bases had no gene match. The chain's CDR3 is CSARDAIAGDPDTQYF. The CDR3 nucleotides are TGCAGTGCTAGAGATGCGATAGCGGGAGATCCAGATACGCAGTATTTT.

This clonotype was counted ten times or more. The V call is TRBV5-6, the J call TRBJ2-7, with a weak D call TRBD2 (5 bases). This CDR3 is built from 14 residues. Per germline, CDR1 SGHDT and CDR2 YYEEEE. The V end lost 4 bases, the J end lost 7 bases, and 18 bases lay between the germline ends. The CDR3 spells CASSRKSGQGEQYF. The CDR3, as DNA: TGTGCCAGCAGCCGAAAGAGCGGCCAAGGGGAGCAGTACTTC.

On this clonotype: A clone one base away is much larger, so this may be a read error. The genes are TRBV12-3 or TRBV12-4 and TRBJ2-7; 9 nucleotides match TRBD2. Trimming took 4 bases from V and 5 from J; bases not matched to a gene: 6. This CDR3 is 14 amino acids long. The CDR3: CASSSSSGSHEQYF. DNA for the CDR3: TGTGCCAGCAGTTCGAGTAGCGGGAGCCACGAGCAGTACTTC.

This clonotype was counted a few times. The CDR3 region is CASSLLAGGPGNEQFF. The CDR3 nucleotides are TGCGCCAGCAGCTTACTAGCGGGAGGGCCGGGGAATGAGCAGTTCTTC. V gene TRBV5-1 combines with J gene TRBJ2-1; 13 nucleotides agree with TRBD2. From germline, CDR1 is SGHRS and CDR2 YFSETQ. V trimming: 2 bases; J trimming: 7 bases; junction bases outside the gene matches: 6. The CDR3 covers 16 residues.

The chain joins TRBV28 to TRBJ2-7; 8 bases line up with TRBD2. Germline V gene lookup returns CDR1 MDHEN and CDR2 SYDVKM. The CDR3 is 15 residues long. V lost 1 base, J lost 5 bases, and 7 bases stayed unmatched. CDR3 DNA: TGTGCCAGCAGTTTATCGGGAGGGCCTCCCCACGAGCAGTACTTC. It codes for CASSLSGGPPHEQYF.

The rearrangement uses TRBV27 and TRBJ1-6; no definite D call. This CDR3 contains 15 residues. V was shortened by 6 bases and J by 6 bases, with 15 bases between the two germline ends. Germline CDR1 MNHEY, CDR2 SMNVEV (reference sequence). The CDR3 region is CASRTDGPLNSPLHF. CDR3 coding DNA: TGTGCCAGCAGAACCGACGGACCCCTTAATTCACCCCTCCACTTT.

The chain combines TRBV11-2 with TRBJ1-1; D remains unclear. The CDR3 totals 15 residues. The germline gives CDR1 SGHAT, CDR2 FQNNGV. The V gene lost 0 bases and the J gene lost 2 bases, with 10 bases spanning the gap. The CDR3 loop reads CASSLDSGLNTEAFF. The CDR3 DNA follows: TGTGCCAGCAGCTTAGATTCGGGCCTTAACACTGAAGCTTTCTTT.

This clonotype was observed many times. The CDR3 protein is CASSLWREATDTQYF. DNA for the CDR3: TGTGCCAGCAGCTTATGGCGGGAGGCCACAGATACGCAGTATTTT. The V call is TRBV11-1, the J call TRBJ2-3, with TRBD2 matching over 8 bases. The CDR3 is 15 residues long. Germline trimming cut 2 bases from V and 2 bases from J; bases unmatched to any gene: 3. CDR1 SGHAT and CDR2 FQDESV come from the germline V gene (reference sequence).

A few counts support this clonotype. The V call is TRBV6-2 or TRBV6-3, the J call TRBJ2-7, with a possible D match to TRBD1 (5 bases). V was cut by 4 bases and J by 6 bases, with 16 bases left in between. The CDR3 is made up of 14 amino acids. CDR1 and CDR2 (germline): MNHEY, SVGEGT. As DNA, the CDR3 is TGTGCCAGCAGTTTAACCCCGATTAGGGGCGAGCAGTACTTC. Translated, it gives CASSLTPIRGEQYF.

This chain connects TRBV5-1 to TRBJ2-1, with 8 bases aligning to TRBD2. Looked up from germline, CDR1 is SGHRS and CDR2 is YFSETQ. Trimming took 5 bases from V and 2 from J; bases not matched to a gene: 18. The CDR3 loop spans 19 amino acids. The DNA of the CDR3 is TGCGCCAGCAGTCCACAAGGTAGCGGGACCCCGACCCCCTACAATGAGCAGTTCTTC. Protein sequence: CASSPQGSGTPTPYNEQFF.

The sample holds many counts of this clonotype. The V and J genes are TRBV7-2 and TRBJ2-2, with 7 bases aligning to TRBD2. V gave up 2 bases and J gave up 1 base; unmatched junction bases: 4. This CDR3 has 16 amino acids. The V gene's germline CDR1 is SGHTA and CDR2 FQGNSA. CDR3 DNA sequence: TGTGCCAGCAGCTTACTAGCGGACTTGAACACCGGGGAGCTGTTTTTT. Translating gives CASSLLADLNTGELFF. The complete variable domain, with remaining parts taken from reference TRBV7-2 and TRBJ2-2, reads GAGVSQSPSNKVTEKGKDVELRCDPISGHTALYWYRQSLGQGLEFLIYFQGNSAPDKSGLPSDRFSAERTGGSVSTLTIQRTQQEDSAVYLCASSLLADLNTGELFFGEGSRLTVL.

V gene TRBV6-1 combines with J gene TRBJ1-2; TRBD1 agrees at 7 bases. Germline CDR1 reads MNHNS; CDR2 reads SASEGT. The CDR3 is 13 residues long. V lost 6 bases, J lost 7 bases, and 8 bases stayed unmatched. The CDR3 bases are TGTGCCAGCAGGAAACAGGGGTATGCTGGCTACACCTTC. Protein sequence: CASRKQGYAGYTF.

In this sample, this clonotype turned up many times. The CDR3 is CSVDTTLAGIKYRCEQYF. CDR3 in DNA: TGCAGCGTTGATACTACTCTAGCGGGAATAAAATATAGGTGCGAGCAGTACTTC. J is TRBJ2-7 and V is TRBV29-1, with TRBD2 matching over 9 bases. V lost 3 bases, J lost 6 bases, and 21 bases stayed unmatched. This CDR3 comprises 18 residues. Germline CDR1 reads SQVTM; CDR2 reads ANQGSEA.

This clonotype was recorded only once. A much bigger clone sits one base away, suggesting this may be a read error. The gene calls are TRBV5-1 and TRBJ1-5; perhaps TRBD1 as D (6 bases). CDR1 and CDR2 from the germline V gene are SGHRS and YFSETQ. The CDR3 is 15 amino acids. DNA of the CDR3: TGCGCCAGCAGCTTGGCCGGGGGCCGCAATCATCCCCAGCATTTT. This gives the protein CASSLAGGRNHPQHF.

This clonotype came up many times. The rearrangement links TRBV4-2 to TRBJ2-7; TRBD2 agrees at 7 bases. Germline V gene sequence: CDR1 LGHNA, CDR2 YNFKEQ. Trimming at V came to 0 bases and at J to 9 bases, leaving 8 bases not matched to a gene. The CDR3 has 14 residues. The CDR3 here is CASSQDRSAGPQYF. The CDR3, as DNA: TGTGCCAGCAGCCAAGATAGATCAGCGGGGCCGCAGTACTTC.

This clonotype was found many times. J is TRBJ2-7 and V is TRBV5-1; a weak D match, TRBD2 (5 bases). With 1 base removed from V and 1 base from J, the gap between germline ends came to 12 bases. The CDR3 runs to 15 residues. The V gene's germline CDR1 is SGHRS and CDR2 YFSETQ. CDR3 sequence: CASSLLVSGSYEQYF. DNA of the CDR3: TGCGCCAGCAGCTTGTTAGTCTCGGGATCCTACGAGCAGTACTTC.

The J gene is TRBJ1-5, the V gene TRBV29-1, with D maybe TRBD1 (6 bases). Per germline, CDR1 SQVTM and CDR2 ANQGSEA. The ends were cut back, 4 bases at V and 4 bases at J, with 8 bases in the middle. The CDR3 runs 12 residues. CDR3 residues: CSVATGNQPQHF. The CDR3 nucleotides read TGCAGCGTTGCAACAGGGAATCAGCCCCAGCATTTT.

This clonotype was detected many times. The chain recombines TRBV3-1 with TRBJ2-7, with a tentative D call TRBD1 (5 bases). Trimming shortened V by 1 base and J by 3 bases, and 7 bases separated the two germline ends. This CDR3 comprises 13 residues. Germline V gives CDR1 LGHDT, CDR2 YNNKEL (reference sequence). CDR3 region: CASSQGDSYEQYF. The CDR3 nucleotides read TGTGCCAGCAGCCAAGGAGACAGCTACGAGCAGTACTTC.

There are a few counts of this clonotype. This chain uses TRBV20-1 with TRBJ1-2; TRBD1 matches at 7 bases. Germline assignment: CDR1 DFQATT and CDR2 SNEGSKA (reference sequence). Trimming at V came to 5 bases and at J to 8 bases, leaving 11 bases not matched to a gene. The CDR3 covers 13 residues. Here the CDR3 reads CSAAGQSFEGYTF. CDR3 coding DNA: TGCAGTGCTGCGGGACAGTCCTTTGAGGGCTACACCTTC.

The table lists this clonotype with many counts. J is TRBJ2-7 and V is TRBV12-3 or TRBV12-4; D is tentatively TRBD1 or TRBD2 (5 bases each). The CDR3 runs 14 residues. Trimming shortened V by 4 bases and J by 1 base, and 11 bases separated the two germline ends. The CDR3 here is CASSSRWGSYEQYF. The DNA of the CDR3 is TGTGCCAGCAGTTCCCGCTGGGGGTCCTACGAGCAGTACTTC.

This clonotype appeared many times. The chain is built from TRBV20-1 and TRBJ2-3; D tentatively reads TRBD1 or TRBD2 (5 bases each). The V end was cut by 5 bases, the J end by 1 base, with 13 bases between. CDR1 is DFQATT, CDR2 SNEGSKA, per germline (reference sequence). This CDR3 comprises 14 residues. CDR3 DNA sequence: TGCAGTGCTCTCGGGACCGGGGGCACAGATACGCAGTATTTT. Translating it yields CSALGTGGTDTQYF.

At least ten counts were recorded for this clonotype. The chain employs TRBV12-3 or TRBV12-4 and TRBJ1-1; D remains unclear. The germline V and J ends were trimmed by 8 bases and 1 base, with 14 bases remaining between them. The CDR3 covers 14 residues. In DNA form, the CDR3 reads TGTGCCAGCTCACTTGCCCGGGGGAACACTGAAGCTTTCTTT. It translates to CASSLARGNTEAFF.